Listed here is a single TCR beta chain. Its ends do not fully match the called genes, so a read error is possible. This sample is drawn from a study of preoperative IRX-2 immunotherapy in early breast cancer. Stated treatment: preoperative locoregional IRX-2 cytokine immunotherapy. Preoperative locoregional IRX-2 cytokine immunotherapy was tested in the phase Ib source study. The repertoire was sequenced with immunoSEQ multiplex PCR; TCRdb's copy has only in-frame clones and lacks some. The sample consists of around 95,000 clones, 80% to 90% of them appearing once. The origin of this receptor is a human donor with breast cancer. Sequencing was performed on tumor tissue, taken after IRX-2 immunotherapy.

CDR3 sequence: CAISVTPSYEQYF. The CDR3 DNA sequence: TGTGCCATCAGTGTAACTCCTTCCTACGAGCAGTACTTC. The chain is built from TRBV6-8 and TRBJ2-7, with no clear D. Germline V gene sequence: CDR1 MNHGY, CDR2 SAAAGT. The CDR3 covers 13 residues.